Following are 8 T cell receptor beta chains from one sample sequenced in a study of T cells after yellow fever vaccination. One entry per CDR3 protein, called by TCRdb with MiXCR from the 5' RACE reads. The sample lists some 300,000 distinct CDR3 sequences; around 4% were seen once. The source material was PBMCs, sampled on the day of the yellow fever booster vaccination. Every receptor here comes from a man between 18 and 29 years old who received the YFV17D yellow fever vaccine.

In this sample, this clonotype turned up many times. This chain links TRBV7-9 with TRBJ2-7, with a possible D match to TRBD1 (6 bases). There are 15 residues in the CDR3. V shed 1 base and J shed 3 bases, with 13 bases lying between them. Germline V gene sequence: CDR1 SEHNR, CDR2 FQNEAQ (reference sequence). The CDR3 loop is CASSLGQGINYEQYF. The DNA of the CDR3 is TGTGCCAGCAGCTTAGGGCAGGGGATCAACTACGAGCAGTACTTC.

The chain uses TRBV4-3 and TRBJ1-1; no clear D gene. The CDR3 is 15 amino acids. Germline values: CDR1 LGHNA, CDR2 YSLEER. The V end was cut by 4 bases, the J end by 1 base, with 13 bases between. CDR3 protein: CASSRLGFRNTEAFF. CDR3 DNA sequence: TGCGCCAGCAGCCGACTGGGTTTTCGGAACACTGAAGCTTTCTTT.

In its sample, this clonotype was seen a few times. The V and J genes are TRBV4-1 and TRBJ1-2; D is uncertain. There are 14 residues in the CDR3. Germline V gene sequence: CDR1 MGHRA, CDR2 YSYEKL. V was trimmed by 0 bases and J by 4 bases, leaving 9 bases between them. Written as DNA, the CDR3 is TGCGCCAGCAGCCAAGACTTAGTCGGCTATGGCTACACCTTC. It translates to CASSQDLVGYGYTF.

This chain connects TRBV5-4 to TRBJ2-2, with D maybe TRBD2 (7 bases). The CDR3 contains 15 residues. Trimming took off 3 bases at V and 0 bases at J, with 9 bases between the two ends. The germline gives CDR1 SGHNT, CDR2 YYREEE (reference sequence). This chain's CDR3 is CASSWGGTNTGELFF. The CDR3 DNA sequence: TGTGCCAGCAGCTGGGGGGGCACGAACACCGGGGAGCTGTTTTTT. Using reference TRBV5-4 and TRBJ2-2 for the parts outside the CDR3, the full variable domain is ETGVTQSPTHLIKTRGQQVTLRCSSQSGHNTVSWYQQALGQGPQFIFQYYREEENGRGNFPPRFSGLQFPNYSSELNVNALELDDSALYLCASSWGGTNTGELFFGEGSRLTVL.

A few counts support this clonotype. The chain joins TRBV12-5 to TRBJ2-3; D call uncertain. Germline CDR1 LGHNT, CDR2 FRNRAP. CDR3 length: 12 amino acids. Trimming took off 4 bases at V and 6 bases at J, with 8 bases between the two ends. CDR3 sequence reads: CASGSLGDTQYF. Written as DNA, the CDR3 is TGTGCTAGTGGTTCCTTGGGGGATACGCAGTATTTT.

The V call is TRBV3-1, the J call TRBJ1-3, with D unclear. Per the germline V gene, CDR1 is LGHDT and CDR2 is YNNKEL (reference sequence). Trimming stripped 1 base from V and 0 bases from J, with 4 bases between. The CDR3 contains 14 residues. CDR3 nucleotide sequence: TGTGCCAGCAGCCAAGGGGTCTCTGGAAACACCATATATTTT. This encodes CASSQGVSGNTIYF.

This clonotype was seen at least ten times. The chain recombines TRBV11-2 with TRBJ2-1; 9 bases match TRBD2. Per the germline V gene, CDR1 is SGHAT and CDR2 is FQNNGV. The CDR3 loop spans 15 amino acids. V shed 5 bases and J 6 bases; nucleotides not matched to a gene: 8. The CDR3 reads CASSVSGGYSNEQFF. For the CDR3, the DNA is TGTGCCAGCAGCGTTAGCGGGGGCTACAGCAATGAGCAGTTCTTC.

This clonotype showed up many times. V is TRBV12-3 or TRBV12-4 and J is TRBJ1-1, with 7 bases lining up with TRBD1. Germline trimming cut 5 bases from V and 4 bases from J; bases unmatched to any gene: 7. The CDR3 spans 14 residues. Here the CDR3 DNA reads TGTGCCAGCAGTAAACAGGGGTTTTCCACTGAAGCTTTCTTT. This gives the protein CASSKQGFSTEAFF.